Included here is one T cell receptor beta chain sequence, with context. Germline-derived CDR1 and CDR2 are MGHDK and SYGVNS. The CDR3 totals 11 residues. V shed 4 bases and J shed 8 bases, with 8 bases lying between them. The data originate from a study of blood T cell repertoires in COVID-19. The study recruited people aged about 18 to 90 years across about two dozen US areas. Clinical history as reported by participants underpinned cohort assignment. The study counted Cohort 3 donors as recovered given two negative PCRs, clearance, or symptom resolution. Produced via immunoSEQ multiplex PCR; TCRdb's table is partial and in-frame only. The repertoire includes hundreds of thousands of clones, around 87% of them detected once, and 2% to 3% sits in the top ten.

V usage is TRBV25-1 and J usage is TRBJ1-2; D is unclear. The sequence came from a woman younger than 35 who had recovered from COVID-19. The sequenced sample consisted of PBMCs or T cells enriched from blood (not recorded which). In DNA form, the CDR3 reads TGTGCCAGCAGTGCTTCCCTAGGCTACACCTTC. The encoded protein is CASSASLGYTF.